These T cell receptor beta chains were read from a single sample in a study of spatial heterogeneity in lung cancer. TCRdb reprocessed the 5' RACE reads via MiXCR and lists one record per CDR3 protein. The profile shows 85,000 to 100,000 distinct CDR3 sequences, roughly 21% of them singletons. The sequencing used PBMCs, collected at follow-up. The receptors shown here come from a male donor with early-stage non-small cell lung cancer. Both conserved end residues are part of each CDR3. Each record gives: V gene, D gene, J gene, clone size, CDR3 protein, CDR3 DNA. D genes are given only for firm matches. Only some rows state a clone size, as once, few, many or a class for expanded clones.

>TRBV20-1|TRBD2|TRBJ2-4|few
CSARDPQREGLWNIQYF
TGCAGTGCTAGAGATCCACAGCGGGAGGGCCTTTGGAACATTCAGTACTTC
>TRBV12-3/TRBV12-4|-|TRBJ1-3|-
CASSSYSGNTIYF
TGTGCCAGCAGTTCGTACTCTGGAAACACCATATATTTT
>TRBV6-5|TRBD1|TRBJ2-1|-
CASSTRTGFSYNEQFF
TGTGCCAGCAGTACCCGGACAGGTTTCTCCTACAATGAGCAGTTCTTC
>TRBV2|-|TRBJ2-7|-
CASSETGHHF
TGTGCCAGCAGTGAAACGGGACACCACTTC
>TRBV15|-|TRBJ1-5|few
CATSDMSNQPQHF
TGTGCCACCAGTGACATGAGCAATCAGCCCCAGCATTTT
>TRBV10-3|-|TRBJ1-1|many
CAISERGDVRFF
TGTGCCATCAGTGAGCGTGGGGACGTGAGATTCTTT
>TRBV11-1|TRBD1|TRBJ2-1|-
CASRRDRADNEQFF
TGTGCCAGCAGACGGGACAGGGCGGACAATGAGCAGTTCTTC
>TRBV6-5|TRBD1|TRBJ2-5|few
CASSQDRGRKETQYF
TGTGCCAGCAGCCAAGATAGGGGGCGGAAGGAGACCCAGTACTTC
>TRBV28|-|TRBJ1-5|-
CASSPTQGSSNQPQHF
TGTGCCAGCAGTCCTACCCAGGGTTCTAGCAATCAGCCCCAGCATTTT
>TRBV5-1|-|TRBJ2-1|-
CASRTSHEQFF
TGCGCCAGCAGGACATCCCATGAGCAGTTCTTC
>TRBV5-1|-|TRBJ2-5|-
CASSLAAGGIEQETQYF
TGCGCCAGCAGCTTGGCCGCCGGCGGGATCGAACAAGAGACCCAGTACTTC
>TRBV20-1|-|TRBJ1-5|many
CSVQEAGNQPQHF
TGCAGTGTCCAAGAGGCGGGGAATCAGCCCCAGCATTTT
>TRBV2|-|TRBJ2-7|few
CASSVNEQYF
TGTGCCAGCAGTGTCAACGAGCAGTACTTC
>TRBV20-1|TRBD1|TRBJ1-1|few
CSARGTGKQAFF
TGCAGTGCTAGGGGGACAGGGAAGCAAGCTTTCTTT
>TRBV5-1|TRBD1|TRBJ1-1|-
CASSFGTGVTEAFF
TGCGCCAGCAGCTTCGGGACAGGGGTCACTGAAGCTTTCTTT
>TRBV4-1|TRBD2|TRBJ2-2|-
CASSQGQREWSTGELFF
TGCGCCAGCAGCCAAGGCCAGCGGGAGTGGAGCACCGGGGAGCTGTTTTTT
>TRBV12-3/TRBV12-4|TRBD2|TRBJ2-7|few
CASSLTSGSHEQYF
TGTGCCAGCAGTCTCACTAGCGGGAGCCACGAGCAGTACTTC
>TRBV5-1|TRBD1|TRBJ1-1|-
CASSWTGDTEAFF
TGCGCCAGCAGCTGGACAGGGGACACTGAAGCTTTCTTT
>TRBV7-6|-|TRBJ2-1|few
CASSMEGGNEQFF
TGTGCCAGCAGCATGGAGGGGGGGAATGAGCAGTTCTTC
>TRBV9|-|TRBJ2-3|few
CASSVDGTGISTDTQYF
TGTGCCAGCAGCGTAGACGGGACGGGCATTAGCACAGATACGCAGTATTTT